A selection of T cell receptor beta chains follows, all from one sample in a study of cytomegalovirus exposure and HLA in healthy donors. Repertoires were generated with immunoSEQ multiplex PCR, while TCRdb's copy carries only in-frame clones and drops some. The repertoire includes around 160,000 clones, around three quarters of them detected once, and roughly 2% sits in the top ten. Sample: PBMCs. These receptors were obtained from a man aged 45-65 years in good health and CMV-seropositive. Each CDR3 is given with its conserved first and last residue. A D gene is named only where the DNA matches it firmly.

v_gene	d_gene	j_gene	CDR3aa
TRBV5-6	.	TRBJ1-2	CASSSLKAGYGYTF
TRBV7-3	TRBD1	TRBJ2-3	CASSLMGQGATDTQYF
TRBV18	.	TRBJ1-5	CASSPTGYSNQPQHF
TRBV7-8	TRBD1	TRBJ1-2	CASSAQTGVGGYTF
TRBV27	.	TRBJ2-5	CASSFGEWETQYF
TRBV4-1	.	TRBJ1-2	CASSHIIPTGSLYGYTF
TRBV5-1	.	TRBJ2-3	CASSEGGRTDTQYF
TRBV11-3	TRBD1	TRBJ2-2	CASSFDRATGELFF
TRBV6-1	.	TRBJ1-2	CASSESGGRRIYGYTF
TRBV28	.	TRBJ2-5	CASSLYLVETQYF
TRBV21-1	.	TRBJ2-1	CASSKGGVAGGMNEQFF
TRBV5-1	.	TRBJ2-3	CASSLAPSEDTQYF
TRBV7-2	TRBD1	TRBJ1-5	CASNPTGGNQPQHF
TRBV5-1	TRBD2	TRBJ2-1	CASSLSHILAGNEQFF
TRBV5-1	TRBD1	TRBJ1-1	CASSAGQAFLEAFF
TRBV7-2	TRBD2	TRBJ2-5	CASSFGGFRTQYF
TRBV2	TRBD2	TRBJ2-2	CASSWTSGDTGELFF
TRBV5-1	.	TRBJ1-1	CASSFRVMNTEAFF
TRBV18	.	TRBJ1-1	CASSPPTLGTEAFF
TRBV9	.	TRBJ2-5	CASSALDSRGETQYF
TRBV6-5	TRBD2	TRBJ2-7	CASRTSGGAKGEQYF
TRBV7-9	.	TRBJ1-2	CASSSSRVAANYGYTF
TRBV30	.	TRBJ2-1	CAWSNRANEQFF
TRBV7-9	.	TRBJ1-4	CASSLSGVNEKLFF
TRBV7-2	.	TRBJ1-2	CASSFHRDYGYTF
TRBV6-4	TRBD2	TRBJ2-3	CASSDSPSGATDTQYF
TRBV4-3	.	TRBJ1-2	CASSFDTLANYGYTF
TRBV10-3	TRBD1	TRBJ1-4	CAIRGQGDEKLFF
TRBV5-4	TRBD1	TRBJ1-2	CASSQDREGRDYTF
TRBV6-5	.	TRBJ1-2	CASSYFGRAYGYTF
TRBV5-1	.	TRBJ2-7	CASSLWGGGEQYF
TRBV7-2	TRBD2	TRBJ2-1	CASSPTSGVGNEQFF
TRBV7-2	TRBD2	TRBJ2-2	CASSSLGGGTGELFF
TRBV10-3	.	TRBJ2-3	CATAPGPDTQYF